This T cell receptor beta chain appears in the sequencing data of a study of CD8 T cells in Susac syndrome. Per the germline V gene, CDR1 is SGHDN and CDR2 is FVKESK. Trimming removed 1 base at V and 10 bases at J, with 20 bases between. This CDR3 region has 16 residues. Random hexamers were used to reverse transcribe an amount of roughly 0.45 to 1 ug RNA. One entry per CDR3 protein results from TCRdb running MiXCR on the immunoSEQ multiplex PCR reads. The sample comprises some 120,000 distinct CDR3 sequences, 90% to 95% of which are singletons, and roughly 0.31% rests with the top ten. V usage is TRBV14 and J usage is TRBJ2-1; weak D call: TRBD2 (7 bases). This receptor was obtained from a human donor with multiple sclerosis. Sequenced: CD8+ T cells from PBMCs. This chain's CDR3 is CASSQVVAGAPWEQFF. CDR3 bases: TGTGCCAGCAGCCAAGTTGTCGCGGGGGCCCCGTGGGAGCAGTTCTTC.